A selection of T cell receptor beta chains follows, all from one sample in a study of OX40 agonist ivuxolimab in advanced cancers. Data came from immunoSEQ multiplex PCR; TCRdb stores just in-frame clones and leaves some out. The sample holds 30,000 to 40,000 clones, 85% to 95% seen once. The sequencing used CD4+ or CD8+ T cells sorted from blood, collected in a trial of the OX40 agonist ivuxolimab. Source of these receptors: an adult with an advanced solid tumor such as melanoma, head and neck, liver or kidney cancer. Each CDR3 is given with its conserved first and last residue. The D gene is left open where the match is weak. Only some rows state a clone size, as once, few, many or a class for expanded clones.

D gene	V gene	clone size	J gene	CDR3 DNA	CDR3 protein
TRBD2	TRBV30	.	TRBJ2-5	TGTGCCTGGGGGCGAGCGGGAGGGGGGGAGACCCAGTACTTC	CAWGRAGGGETQYF
.	TRBV2	.	TRBJ1-1	TGTGCCAGCAGCCCCCGGGGGTTTGCTGAAGCTTTCTTT	CASSPRGFAEAFF
.	TRBV9	.	TRBJ2-5	TGTGCCAGCAGCACGAGCGGGTTTCAAGAGACCCAGTACTTC	CASSTSGFQETQYF
TRBD1	TRBV2	.	TRBJ2-7	TGTGCCAGCAGCGGGGACAGAGTCCCCAATGGGGAGCAGTACTTC	CASSGDRVPNGEQYF
.	TRBV10-3	.	TRBJ2-7	TGTGCCATCAGTGAAGTAGAAGCCTACGAGCAGTACTTC	CAISEVEAYEQYF
TRBD1	TRBV19	.	TRBJ2-2	TGTGCCAGTAGTATGGGGAGACAGGGGGCGCGGGTCACCGGGGAGCTGTTTTTT	CASSMGRQGARVTGELFF
TRBD1	TRBV10-3	.	TRBJ1-4	TGTGCCACCGGGGGGACAGCGGAGGTTGAAAAACTGTTTTTT	CATGGTAEVEKLFF
.	TRBV28	.	TRBJ1-1	TGTGCCAGCAGTTTGTCCTCCTTGGGGGACACTGAAGCTTTCTTT	CASSLSSLGDTEAFF
.	TRBV6-5	once	TRBJ2-4	TGTGCCAGCTCCCCCGGGACGCCCGACAAAAACATTCAGTACTTC	CASSPGTPDKNIQYF
TRBD2	TRBV4-2	.	TRBJ2-1	TGTGCCAGCAGCCGTATAATTAGCGGGAGCTCCTACAATGAGCAGTTCTTC	CASSRIISGSSYNEQFF
.	TRBV28	.	TRBJ2-7	TGTGCCAGCACCCCATCCGGAGGGAGGTCCTACGAGCAGTACTTC	CASTPSGGRSYEQYF
.	TRBV27	few	TRBJ1-5	TGTGCCAGCAGTTTATGGTGGGATCAGCCCCAGCATTTT	CASSLWWDQPQHF
.	TRBV7-2	.	TRBJ1-3	TGTGCCAGCAGCTTAGACCCGGGAAACACCATATATTTT	CASSLDPGNTIYF
.	TRBV5-6	.	TRBJ1-2	TGTGCCAGCAGCACGGAAGGGGGCTACACCTTC	CASSTEGGYTF
TRBD1	TRBV7-2	.	TRBJ2-7	TGTGCCAGCAGGCCGGAACAGGGGGCCTACGAGCAGTACTTC	CASRPEQGAYEQYF
TRBD1	TRBV5-5	.	TRBJ2-7	TGTGCCAGCGATTTGACAGGGGTCACCTACGAGCAGTACTTC	CASDLTGVTYEQYF
.	TRBV4-3	few	TRBJ1-2	TGCGCCAGCAGCCAAGCGCGCGGTCAGGGTGGGTGGTACACCTTC	CASSQARGQGGWYTF
.	TRBV2	.	TRBJ1-2	TGTGCCAGCAGTGTACCCGGGGCAAAAGGGTATGGCTACACCTTC	CASSVPGAKGYGYTF
.	TRBV10-2	.	TRBJ1-2	TGCGCCAGCAGTGAGGGGAGAGGGGTGGGAGGCTACACCTTC	CASSEGRGVGGYTF
.	TRBV5-8	.	TRBJ1-4	TGTGCCAGCAGCTTTAATGAAAAACTGTTTTTT	CASSFNEKLFF
TRBD1	TRBV11-2	.	TRBJ1-4	TGTGCCAGCCAGGAGCGACAGGGGGTTAATGAAAAACTGTTTTTT	CASQERQGVNEKLFF
.	TRBV7-3	.	TRBJ2-3	TGTGCCAGCAGCTCGGCTAGGGAAACAGATACGCAGTATTTT	CASSSARETDTQYF
TRBD2	TRBV7-3	.	TRBJ2-3	TGTGCCAGCAGCCCCTCACTAGCGGCCAACACAGATACGCAGTATTTT	CASSPSLAANTDTQYF
.	TRBV11-2	.	TRBJ2-5	TGTGCCAGCAGCCGCCCGGGTCTCCCACAAGAGACCCAGTACTTC	CASSRPGLPQETQYF
.	TRBV5-4	.	TRBJ1-6	TGTGCCAGCAGCTTGGCAGGGGTTGATTCACCCCTCCACTTT	CASSLAGVDSPLHF
.	TRBV28	once	TRBJ1-5	TGTGCCAGCAGTTTATTGGTTGTTGGCAATCAGCCCCAGCATTTT	CASSLLVVGNQPQHF
.	TRBV18	once	TRBJ2-3	TGTGCCAGCTCACCAGGGCAGGGGATAGATACGCAGTATTTT	CASSPGQGIDTQYF
TRBD1	TRBV10-1	.	TRBJ2-2	TGCGCCAGCAGTGAAACAGGGGGATTATCCGGGGAGCTGTTTTTT	CASSETGGLSGELFF
.	TRBV27	.	TRBJ1-1	TGTGCCAGCAGGGCCGGACAGTACATGAACACTGAAGCTTTCTTT	CASRAGQYMNTEAFF
TRBD1	TRBV10-1	.	TRBJ2-2	TGCGCCAGCAGTGAAATTGCACCGGGACAGGGTAACTCCGGGGAGCTGTTTTTT	CASSEIAPGQGNSGELFF
TRBD1	TRBV7-2	.	TRBJ1-1	TGTGCCAGCAGCTTCGGACAGGCGAACACTGAAGCTTTCTTT	CASSFGQANTEAFF
.	TRBV29-1	.	TRBJ1-1	TGCAGCGCGGGGACAAACTTGAACACTGAAGCTTTCTTT	CSAGTNLNTEAFF
.	TRBV11-1	.	TRBJ1-1	TGTGCCAGCAGCTCGACACCTATGAACACTGAAGCTTTCTTT	CASSSTPMNTEAFF
.	TRBV30	.	TRBJ2-6	TGTGCCTTCCGGCGGGCGGACGGGGCCAACGTCCTGACTTTC	CAFRRADGANVLTF
TRBD1	TRBV19	.	TRBJ1-2	TGTGCCAGTAGTGACCGGGACAGGTCTTATGGCTACACCTTC	CASSDRDRSYGYTF
.	TRBV21-1	.	TRBJ1-3	TGTGCCAGCAGGGTAACCGGGTTTTCTCTCTCTGGAAACACCATATATTTT	CASRVTGFSLSGNTIYF
.	TRBV7-6	.	TRBJ2-1	TGTGCCAGCAGTCAAGGGGCCCTATCTAATGAGCAGTTCTTC	CASSQGALSNEQFF
.	TRBV6-1	.	TRBJ2-1	TGTGCCAGCAGTGCCCGGGTTGGGGCAAACAATGAGCAGTTCTTC	CASSARVGANNEQFF
TRBD2	TRBV5-1	.	TRBJ2-1	TGCGCCAGCAGCTTAGCGGGAGGGCCCGAGGATGAGCAGTTCTTC	CASSLAGGPEDEQFF